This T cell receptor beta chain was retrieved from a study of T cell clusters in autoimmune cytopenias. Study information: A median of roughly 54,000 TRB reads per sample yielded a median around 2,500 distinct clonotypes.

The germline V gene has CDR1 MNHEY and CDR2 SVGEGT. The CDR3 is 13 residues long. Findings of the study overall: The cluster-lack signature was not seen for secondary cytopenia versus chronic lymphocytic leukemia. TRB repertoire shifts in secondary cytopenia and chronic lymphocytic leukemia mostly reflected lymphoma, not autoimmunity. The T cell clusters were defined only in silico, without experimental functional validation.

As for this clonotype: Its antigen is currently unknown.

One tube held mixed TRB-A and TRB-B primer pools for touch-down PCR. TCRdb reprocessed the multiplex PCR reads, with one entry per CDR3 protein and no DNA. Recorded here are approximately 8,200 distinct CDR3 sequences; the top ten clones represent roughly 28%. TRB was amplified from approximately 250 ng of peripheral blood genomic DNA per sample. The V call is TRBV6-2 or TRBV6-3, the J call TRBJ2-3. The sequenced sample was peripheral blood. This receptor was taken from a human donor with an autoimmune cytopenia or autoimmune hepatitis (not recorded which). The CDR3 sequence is CASSSVMGDTQYF.